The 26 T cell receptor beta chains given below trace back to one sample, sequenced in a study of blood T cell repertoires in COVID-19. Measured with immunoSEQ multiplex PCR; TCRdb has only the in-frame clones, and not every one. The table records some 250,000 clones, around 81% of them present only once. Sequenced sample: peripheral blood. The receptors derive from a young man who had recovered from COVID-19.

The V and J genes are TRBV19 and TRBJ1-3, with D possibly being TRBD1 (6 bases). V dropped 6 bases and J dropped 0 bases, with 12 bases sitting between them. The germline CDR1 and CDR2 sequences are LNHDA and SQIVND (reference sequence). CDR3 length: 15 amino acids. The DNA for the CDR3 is TGTGCCAGTAGCCGACAGGAGGCCTCTGGAAACACCATATATTTT. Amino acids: CASSRQEASGNTIYF.

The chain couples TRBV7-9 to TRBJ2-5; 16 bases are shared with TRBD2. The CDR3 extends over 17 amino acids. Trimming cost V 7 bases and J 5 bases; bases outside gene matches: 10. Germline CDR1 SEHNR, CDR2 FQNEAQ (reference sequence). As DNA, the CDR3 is TGTGCCAGCAACGCCGGGACTAGCGGGGGGGCGTCGGAGACCCAGTACTTC. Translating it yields CASNAGTSGGASETQYF.

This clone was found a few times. The CDR3 nucleotides are TGTGCCAGCAGCCGTGGACTAGCGGGGGTCAACAATGAGCAGTTCTTC. Its translation is CASSRGLAGVNNEQFF. This rearrangement joins TRBV11-3 to TRBJ2-1; 13 bases are a match to TRBD2. The ends lost 5 bases at V and 5 bases at J; junction bases unmatched: 6. This CDR3 comprises 16 residues. Germline V gene sequence: CDR1 SGHNT, CDR2 YENEEA.

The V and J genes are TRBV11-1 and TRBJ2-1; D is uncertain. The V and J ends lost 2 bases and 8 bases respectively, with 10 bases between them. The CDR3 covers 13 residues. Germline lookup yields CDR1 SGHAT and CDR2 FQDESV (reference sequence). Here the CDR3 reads CASSLRVEHEQFF. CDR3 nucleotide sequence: TGTGCCAGCAGCTTAAGAGTTGAGCATGAGCAGTTCTTC. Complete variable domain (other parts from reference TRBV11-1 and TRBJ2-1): EAEVAQSPRYKITEKSQAVAFWCDPISGHATLYWYRQILGQGPELLVQFQDESVVDDSQLPKDRFSAERLKGVDSTLKIQPAELGDSAMYLCASSLRVEHEQFFGPGTRLTVL.

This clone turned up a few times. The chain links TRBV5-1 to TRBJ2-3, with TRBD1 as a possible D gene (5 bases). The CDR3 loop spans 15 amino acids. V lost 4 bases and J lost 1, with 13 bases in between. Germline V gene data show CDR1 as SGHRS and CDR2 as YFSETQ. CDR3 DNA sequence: TGCGCCAGCAGCCCTCAGGGTATCGGCACAGATACGCAGTATTTT. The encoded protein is CASSPQGIGTDTQYF.

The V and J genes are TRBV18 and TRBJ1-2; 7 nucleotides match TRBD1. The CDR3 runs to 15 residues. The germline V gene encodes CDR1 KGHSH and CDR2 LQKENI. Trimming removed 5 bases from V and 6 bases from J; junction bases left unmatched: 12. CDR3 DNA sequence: TGTGCCAGCTCAGCCACAGGGGCCCGCTTAGATGGCTACACCTTC. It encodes CASSATGARLDGYTF.

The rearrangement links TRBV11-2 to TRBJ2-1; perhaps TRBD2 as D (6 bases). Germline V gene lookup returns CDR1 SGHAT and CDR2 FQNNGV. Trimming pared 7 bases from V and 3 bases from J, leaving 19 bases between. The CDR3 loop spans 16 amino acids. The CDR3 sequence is CASNSFPSGGYNEQFF. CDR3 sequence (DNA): TGTGCCAGCAACAGCTTCCCTTCCGGGGGCTACAATGAGCAGTTCTTC.

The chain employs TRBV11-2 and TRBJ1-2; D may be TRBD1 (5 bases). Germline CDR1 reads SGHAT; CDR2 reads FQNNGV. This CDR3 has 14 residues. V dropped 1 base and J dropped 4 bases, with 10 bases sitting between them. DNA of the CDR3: TGTGCCAGCAGCTTAGGGCAGGGCCTCTATGGCTACACCTTC. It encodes CASSLGQGLYGYTF. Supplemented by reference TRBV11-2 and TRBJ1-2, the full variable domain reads EAGVAQSPRYKIIEKRQSVAFWCNPISGHATLYWYQQILGQGPKLLIQFQNNGVVDDSQLPKDRFSAERLKGVDSTLKIQPAKLEDSAVYLCASSLGQGLYGYTFGSGTRLTVV.

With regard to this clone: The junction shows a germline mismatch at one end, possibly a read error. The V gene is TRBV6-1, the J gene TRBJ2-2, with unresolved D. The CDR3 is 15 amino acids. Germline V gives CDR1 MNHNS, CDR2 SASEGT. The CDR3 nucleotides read TGTGCCAGCAGAGAAGGACGGGCGAACACCGGGGAGCTGTTTTTT. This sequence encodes CASREGRANTGELFF.

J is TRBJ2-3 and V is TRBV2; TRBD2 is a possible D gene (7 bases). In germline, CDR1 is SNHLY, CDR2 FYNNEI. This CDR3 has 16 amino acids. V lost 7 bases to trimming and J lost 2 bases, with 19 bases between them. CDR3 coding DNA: TGTGCCAGCACGAGGGGGGGCGGGCCCCTCACAGATACGCAGTATTTT. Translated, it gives CASTRGGGPLTDTQYF.

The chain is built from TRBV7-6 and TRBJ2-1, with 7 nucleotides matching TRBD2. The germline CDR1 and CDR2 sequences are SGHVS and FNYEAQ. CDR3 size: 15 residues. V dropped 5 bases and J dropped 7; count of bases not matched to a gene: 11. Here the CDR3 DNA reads TGTGCCAGCAGCCACTTGGGGGAGGGTGGGAATGAGCAGTTCTTC. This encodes CASSHLGEGGNEQFF.

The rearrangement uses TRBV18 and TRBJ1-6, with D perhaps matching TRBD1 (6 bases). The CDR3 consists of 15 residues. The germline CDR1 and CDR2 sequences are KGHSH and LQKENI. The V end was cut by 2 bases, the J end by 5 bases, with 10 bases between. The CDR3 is CASSPTGHDNSPLHF. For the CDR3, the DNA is TGTGCCAGCTCACCAACGGGACATGATAATTCACCCCTCCACTTT.

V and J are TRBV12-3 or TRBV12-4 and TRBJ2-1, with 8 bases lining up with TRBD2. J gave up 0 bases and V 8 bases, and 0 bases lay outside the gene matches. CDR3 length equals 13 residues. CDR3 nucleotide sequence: TGTGCCAGCGGGACTAGCTCCTACAATGAGCAGTTCTTC. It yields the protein CASGTSSYNEQFF.

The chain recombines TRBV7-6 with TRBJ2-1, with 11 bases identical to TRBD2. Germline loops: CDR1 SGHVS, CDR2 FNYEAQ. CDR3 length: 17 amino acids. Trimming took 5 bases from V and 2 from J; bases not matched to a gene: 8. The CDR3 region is CASSPRTSGQTYNEQFF. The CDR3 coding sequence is TGTGCCAGCAGCCCCAGGACTAGCGGGCAAACCTACAATGAGCAGTTCTTC.

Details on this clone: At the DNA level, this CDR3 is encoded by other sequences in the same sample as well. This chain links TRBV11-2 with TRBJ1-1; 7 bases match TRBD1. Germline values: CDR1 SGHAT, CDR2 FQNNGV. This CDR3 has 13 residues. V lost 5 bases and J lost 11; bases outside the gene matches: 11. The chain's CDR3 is CASSTTTGRLAFF. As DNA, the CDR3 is TGTGCCAGCAGCACCACGACAGGGAGGTTGGCTTTCTTT.

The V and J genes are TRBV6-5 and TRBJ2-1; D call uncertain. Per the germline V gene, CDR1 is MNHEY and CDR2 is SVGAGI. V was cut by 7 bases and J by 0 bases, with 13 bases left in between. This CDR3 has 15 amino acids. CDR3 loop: CASTAAPSSYNEQFF. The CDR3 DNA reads TGTGCCAGCACCGCGGCGCCGAGCTCCTACAATGAGCAGTTCTTC.

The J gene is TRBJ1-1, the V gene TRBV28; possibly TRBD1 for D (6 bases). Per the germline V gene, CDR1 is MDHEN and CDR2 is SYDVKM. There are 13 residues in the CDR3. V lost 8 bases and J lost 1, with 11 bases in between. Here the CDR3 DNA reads TGTGCCAGCGGCCTAGGGGGGAACACTGAAGCTTTCTTT. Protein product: CASGLGGNTEAFF. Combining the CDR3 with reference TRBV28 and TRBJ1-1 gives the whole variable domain DVKVTQSSRYLVKRTGEKVFLECVQDMDHENMFWYRQDPGLGLRLIYFSYDVKMKEKGDIPEGYSVSREKKERFSLILESASTNQTSMYLCASGLGGNTEAFFGQGTRLTVV.

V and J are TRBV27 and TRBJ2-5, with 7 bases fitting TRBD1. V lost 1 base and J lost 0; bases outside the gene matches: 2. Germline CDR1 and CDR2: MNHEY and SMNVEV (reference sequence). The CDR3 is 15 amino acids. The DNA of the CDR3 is TGTGCCAGCAGTTTATTAGGGGGCTACCAAGAGACCCAGTACTTC. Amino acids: CASSLLGGYQETQYF.

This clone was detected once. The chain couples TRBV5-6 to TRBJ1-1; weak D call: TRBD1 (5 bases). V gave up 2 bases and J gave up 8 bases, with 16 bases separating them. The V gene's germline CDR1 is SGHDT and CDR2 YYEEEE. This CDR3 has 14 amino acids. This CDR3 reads CASSFGGTSMEAFF. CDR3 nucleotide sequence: TGTGCCAGCAGCTTCGGGGGGACCTCTATGGAAGCTTTCTTT.

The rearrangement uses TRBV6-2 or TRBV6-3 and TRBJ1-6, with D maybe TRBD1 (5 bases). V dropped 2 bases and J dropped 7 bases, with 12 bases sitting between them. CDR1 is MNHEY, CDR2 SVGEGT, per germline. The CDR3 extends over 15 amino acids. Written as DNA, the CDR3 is TGTGCCAGCAGTTACGAGGCAGGGTTGAATTCACCCCTCCACTTT. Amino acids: CASSYEAGLNSPLHF.

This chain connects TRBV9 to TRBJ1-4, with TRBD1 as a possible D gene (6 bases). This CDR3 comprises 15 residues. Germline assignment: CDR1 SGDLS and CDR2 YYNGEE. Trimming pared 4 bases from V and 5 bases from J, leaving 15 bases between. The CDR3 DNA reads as TGTGCCAGCAGCCCGGACAGAGCAGGAAATGAAAAACTGTTTTTT. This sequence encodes CASSPDRAGNEKLFF.

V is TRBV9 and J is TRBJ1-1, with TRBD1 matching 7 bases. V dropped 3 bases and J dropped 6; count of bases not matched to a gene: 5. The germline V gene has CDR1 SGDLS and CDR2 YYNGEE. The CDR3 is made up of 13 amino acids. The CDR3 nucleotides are TGTGCCAGCAGCGCGCAGGGGGTGGCTGAAGCTTTCTTT. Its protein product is CASSAQGVAEAFF.

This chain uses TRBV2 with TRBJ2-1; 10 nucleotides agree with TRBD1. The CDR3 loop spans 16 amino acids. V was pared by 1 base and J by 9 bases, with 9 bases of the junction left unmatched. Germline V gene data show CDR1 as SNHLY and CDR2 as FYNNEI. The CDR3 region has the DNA TGTGCCAGCAGTGAAGGAGGGAGACAGGGGGCTGGTGAGCAGTTCTTC. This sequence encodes CASSEGGRQGAGEQFF.

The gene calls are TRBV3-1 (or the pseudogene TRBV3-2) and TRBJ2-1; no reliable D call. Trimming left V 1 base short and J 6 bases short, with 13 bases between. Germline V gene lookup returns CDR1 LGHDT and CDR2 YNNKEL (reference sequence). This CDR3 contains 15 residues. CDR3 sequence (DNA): TGTGCCAGCAGCCAAGGCCCGTTTGAGATCAATGAGCAGTTCTTC. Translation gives CASSQGPFEINEQFF.

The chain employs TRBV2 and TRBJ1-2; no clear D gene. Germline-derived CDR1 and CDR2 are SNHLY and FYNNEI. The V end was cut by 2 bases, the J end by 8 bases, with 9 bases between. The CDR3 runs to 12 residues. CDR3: CASSEMVGGYTF. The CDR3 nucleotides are TGTGCCAGCAGTGAAATGGTGGGCGGCTACACCTTC. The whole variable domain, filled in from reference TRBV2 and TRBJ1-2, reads EPEVTQTPSHQVTQMGQEVILRCVPISNHLYFYWYRQILGQKVEFLVSFYNNEISEKSEIFDDQFSVERPDGSNFTLKIRSTKLEDSAMYFCASSEMVGGYTFGSGTRLTVV.

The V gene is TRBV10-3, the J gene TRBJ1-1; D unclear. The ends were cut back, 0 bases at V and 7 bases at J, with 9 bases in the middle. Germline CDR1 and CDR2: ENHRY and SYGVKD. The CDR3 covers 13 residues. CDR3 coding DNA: TGTGCCATCAGTGAGTCTATGGAGGGTGAAGCTTTCTTT. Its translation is CAISESMEGEAFF.